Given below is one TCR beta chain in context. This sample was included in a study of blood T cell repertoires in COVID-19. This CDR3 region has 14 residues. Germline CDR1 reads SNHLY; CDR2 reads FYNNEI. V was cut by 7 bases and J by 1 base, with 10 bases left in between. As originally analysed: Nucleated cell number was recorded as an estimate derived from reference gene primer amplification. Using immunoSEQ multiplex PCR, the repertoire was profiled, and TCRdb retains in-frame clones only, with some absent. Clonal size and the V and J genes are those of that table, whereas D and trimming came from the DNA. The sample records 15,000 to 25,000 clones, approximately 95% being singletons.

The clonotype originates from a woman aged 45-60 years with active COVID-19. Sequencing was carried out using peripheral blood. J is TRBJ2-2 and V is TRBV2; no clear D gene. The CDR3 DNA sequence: TGTGCCAGCATTCACCCGGGGAACACCGGGGAGCTGTTTTTT. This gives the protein CASIHPGNTGELFF. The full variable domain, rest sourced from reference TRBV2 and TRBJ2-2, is EPEVTQTPSHQVTQMGQEVILRCVPISNHLYFYWYRQILGQKVEFLVSFYNNEISEKSEIFDDQFSVERPDGSNFTLKIRSTKLEDSAMYFCASIHPGNTGELFFGEGSRLTVL.